This passage covers 9 T cell receptor beta chains from one sample sequenced in a study of T cells in localized non-small cell lung cancer. Measured with immunoSEQ multiplex PCR; TCRdb has only the in-frame clones, and not every one. The sample includes about 78,000 clones, roughly 86% of them seen just once. The specimen was peripheral blood, collected before any cancer treatment. The receptors come from a man aged 35-69 years with stage I lung adenocarcinoma.

The chain has TRBV27 and TRBJ1-2; weak D call: TRBD1 (5 bases). This CDR3 is built from 14 residues. Germline CDR1 is MNHEY and CDR2 is SMNVEV (reference sequence). Trimming removed 1 base at V and 5 bases at J, with 11 bases between. This chain's CDR3 is CASSLLGERYGYTF. The CDR3 DNA is TGTGCCAGCAGTTTATTGGGGGAGCGATATGGCTACACCTTC.

The CDR3 spells CASSQAGRGVTYNEQFF. The DNA for the CDR3 is TGCGCCAGCAGCCAAGCGGGGCGGGGGGTTACTTACAATGAGCAGTTCTTC. This chain uses TRBV4-3 with TRBJ2-1; 8 positions match TRBD2. CDR3 length equals 17 residues. V was pared by 1 base and J by 4 bases, with 9 bases of the junction left unmatched. Per germline, CDR1 LGHNA and CDR2 YSLEER.

The gene calls are TRBV4-1 and TRBJ2-6; D is unresolved. Germline V gene sequence: CDR1 MGHRA, CDR2 YSYEKL. The CDR3 has 17 amino acids. The germline V and J ends were trimmed by 0 bases and 0 bases, with 9 bases remaining between them. The CDR3 region has the DNA TGCGCCAGCAGCCAAGAGTGGCAGCGCTCTGGGGCCAACGTCCTGACTTTC. This gives the protein CASSQEWQRSGANVLTF.

The chain recombines TRBV7-2 with TRBJ1-2; tentatively, D is TRBD1 (5 bases). CDR1 and CDR2 from the germline V gene are SGHTA and FQGNSA. The germline V and J ends were trimmed by 5 bases and 4 bases, with 14 bases remaining between them. This CDR3 region has 14 residues. The CDR3 is CASSLNRGPYGYTF. CDR3 in DNA: TGTGCCAGCAGCCTAAACCGGGGCCCCTATGGCTACACCTTC.

In DNA form, the CDR3 reads TGTGCCAGCAGCTTAGGGACAGACACAGATACGCAGTATTTT. Its protein product is CASSLGTDTDTQYF. V and J are TRBV5-4 and TRBJ2-3, with 7 nucleotides matching TRBD1. Germline V lookup: CDR1 SGHNT, CDR2 YYREEE (reference sequence). J was trimmed by 2 bases and V by 2 bases; bases with no gene match: 2. There are 14 residues in the CDR3.

In its sample, this clone was seen once. V and J are TRBV18 and TRBJ2-1; D unclear. This CDR3 has 13 amino acids. The germline V gene has CDR1 KGHSH and CDR2 LQKENI. Deletions cut 6 bases from V and 8 bases from J, with 14 bases between. CDR3 DNA sequence: TGTGCCAGCTCGCCGTCGCTTGAGGATGAGCAGTTCTTC. This codes for CASSPSLEDEQFF.

The chain employs TRBV10-3 and TRBJ2-5; maybe TRBD2 (6 bases). This CDR3 contains 14 residues. Germline CDR1 and CDR2: ENHRY and SYGVKD. The V gene lost 10 bases and the J gene lost 5 bases, with 20 bases spanning the gap. DNA for the CDR3: TGTGCCACCCTCGGAGGGGCGCTCGGGGAGACCCAGTACTTC. The encoded protein is CATLGGALGETQYF.

On this clone itself: Within the sample, other DNA sequences also encode this same CDR3. The chain combines TRBV18 with TRBJ2-7; 8 bases line up with TRBD1. There are 14 residues in the CDR3. The germline CDR1 and CDR2 sequences are KGHSH and LQKENI. Losses at the gene ends were 4 bases for V and 4 bases for J; bases not matched to a gene: 6. The DNA of the CDR3 is TGTGCCAGCTCACTCGGCCAGGGGGCTTACGAGCAGTACTTC. Encoded protein: CASSLGQGAYEQYF.

The V call is TRBV6-6, the J call TRBJ1-4; TRBD1 is a possible D gene (6 bases). V was cut by 0 bases and J by 8 bases, with 13 bases left in between. CDR1 and CDR2 from the germline V gene are MNHNY and SVGAGI (reference sequence). The CDR3 is 15 residues long. In DNA, the CDR3 is TGTGCCAGCAGTTACTCGGGCGGGGGCGGAGAAAAACTGTTTTTT. It encodes CASSYSGGGGEKLFF.